Presented here are 18 T cell receptor beta chains from one specimen sequenced in a study of blood T cell repertoires in COVID-19. The assay was immunoSEQ multiplex PCR, and TCRdb's table has in-frame clones only and misses some. Of 250,000 to 350,000 clones in the sample, 80% to 90% were seen once. Sequencing was done on a sample of PBMCs or T cells enriched from blood (not recorded which). The receptors shown here come from a woman between 18 and 29 years old who had recovered from COVID-19.

This CDR3 reads CASSPGQGSYTF. CDR3 DNA sequence: TGCGCCAGCAGTCCGGGACAGGGCTCCTACACCTTC. This rearrangement joins TRBV23-1 to TRBJ1-2, with 9 bases aligning to TRBD1. TRBV23-1 is noted as an ORF with a role that remains uncertain. Losses at the gene ends were 4 bases for V and 10 bases for J; bases not matched to a gene: 4. This CDR3 region has 12 residues.

The chain couples TRBV7-3 to TRBJ2-1; D may be TRBD1 (5 bases). V lost 5 bases, J lost 4 bases, and 9 bases lay in between. The CDR3 contains 13 residues. Germline CDR1 is SGHTA and CDR2 is FQGTGA. The CDR3 DNA follows: TGTGCCAGCAGCATACAGGTTTACAATGAGCAGTTCTTC. This encodes CASSIQVYNEQFF.

This sequence joins TRBV30 and TRBJ2-2; TRBD2 matches at 7 bases. Per the germline V gene, CDR1 is GTSNPN and CDR2 is SVGIG (reference sequence). With 5 bases clipped from V and 1 base from J, the junction kept 1 base outside the gene matches. This CDR3 has 13 amino acids. The CDR3 DNA reads TGTGCCTGGTCTAGCGGGAACACCGGGGAGCTGTTTTTT. As protein: CAWSSGNTGELFF.

This chain uses TRBV30 with TRBJ1-4; 7 nucleotides match TRBD1. The germline V gene encodes CDR1 GTSNPN and CDR2 SVGIG (reference sequence). Unmatched junction bases numbered 4, after V lost 3 bases and J lost 0 bases. The CDR3 loop spans 15 amino acids. The CDR3 DNA follows: TGTGCCTGGAGGGGACAGAAGGCAACTAATGAAAAACTGTTTTTT. It yields the protein CAWRGQKATNEKLFF.

The rearrangement joins TRBV19 to TRBJ1-1; 9 positions match TRBD1. The CDR3 length is 13 residues. V gave up 7 bases and J gave up 3 bases; unmatched junction bases: 3. The germline CDR1 and CDR2 sequences are LNHDA and SQIVND (reference sequence). The CDR3 here is CASNDRGDTEAFF. CDR3 DNA: TGTGCCAGTAACGACAGGGGGGACACTGAAGCTTTCTTT.

This clone has more than one count but fewer than ten. The chain combines TRBV6-5 with TRBJ2-5; the D gene is possibly TRBD1 (6 bases). The CDR3 sequence is 15 residues long. Looked up from germline, CDR1 is MNHEY and CDR2 is SVGAGI. V lost 3 bases and J 2 bases, leaving 13 bases between the germline ends. This CDR3 reads CASSYKTGGQETQYF. The CDR3 region has the DNA TGTGCCAGCAGTTATAAGACAGGCGGGCAAGAGACCCAGTACTTC.

The chain has TRBV9 and TRBJ1-1, with 10 positions matching TRBD1. The CDR3 is 16 amino acids. J was trimmed by 5 bases and V by 3 bases; bases with no gene match: 10. Germline V CDR1 and CDR2: SGDLS, YYNGEE. CDR3 amino acids: CASSGTGGGWTTEAFF. The CDR3 DNA is TGTGCCAGCAGCGGGACAGGGGGAGGGTGGACAACTGAAGCTTTCTTT.

The CDR3 reads CASSKTGAYNSPLHF. The DNA for the CDR3 is TGTGCCAGCAGCAAGACAGGGGCCTATAATTCACCCCTCCACTTT. The V call is TRBV7-9, the J call TRBJ1-6; 8 bases fit TRBD1. V trimming: 5 bases; J trimming: 2 bases; junction bases outside the gene matches: 2. This CDR3 spans 15 amino acids. Germline values: CDR1 SEHNR, CDR2 FQNEAQ (reference sequence).

This chain links TRBV12-3 or TRBV12-4 with TRBJ1-2; the D gene is possibly TRBD1 (5 bases). Trimming stripped 2 bases from V and 9 bases from J, with 10 bases between. The CDR3 runs to 12 residues. CDR3: CASSLIGVSYTF. In DNA form, the CDR3 reads TGTGCCAGCAGTTTAATAGGGGTTAGCTACACCTTC.

This clone was found many times. The chain links TRBV5-1 to TRBJ2-3, with 7 bases that match TRBD1. CDR1 is SGHRS, CDR2 YFSETQ, per germline. The CDR3 is 16 residues long. V lost 4 bases and J lost 6; bases outside the gene matches: 14. The DNA for the CDR3 is TGCGCCAGCAGCCCCTCCGGAGCAGGGGGACAGGATACGCAGTATTTT. Translation gives CASSPSGAGGQDTQYF.

V is TRBV5-4 and J is TRBJ2-2; no clear D gene. V was pared by 4 bases and J by 0 bases, with 7 bases between. Looked up from germline, CDR1 is SGHNT and CDR2 is YYREEE (reference sequence). The CDR3 sequence is 14 residues long. The CDR3 protein is CASSPTSNTGELFF. Here the CDR3 DNA reads TGTGCCAGCAGCCCGACTTCGAACACCGGGGAGCTGTTTTTT.

CDR3 DNA: TGTGCCAGCTCACCATCGGGGGACACTGAAGCTTTCTTT. Its translation is CASSPSGDTEAFF. The rearrangement links TRBV18 to TRBJ1-1; D possibly corresponds to TRBD1 (5 bases). V dropped 2 bases and J dropped 3 bases, with 7 bases sitting between them. The CDR3 loop spans 13 amino acids. Germline assignment: CDR1 KGHSH and CDR2 LQKENI.

The CDR3 region is CASSLDILASNQPQHF. The CDR3 region has the DNA TGTGCCAGCAGCTTAGATATTTTGGCTAGCAATCAGCCCCAGCATTTT. The rearrangement links TRBV7-8 to TRBJ1-5; D gene ambiguous. CDR3 length equals 16 residues. Germline V lookup: CDR1 SGHVS, CDR2 FQNEAQ. V lost 1 base, J lost 0 bases, and 10 bases lay in between.

The chain recombines TRBV2 with TRBJ1-6; 8 positions match TRBD1. Trimming took 4 bases from V and 12 from J; bases not matched to a gene: 8. Germline V gene sequence: CDR1 SNHLY, CDR2 FYNNEI. CDR3 length equals 14 residues. CDR3 DNA sequence: TGTGCCAGCAGTGGACAGGGGCCGGGGGGACCCCTCCACTTT. Translation: CASSGQGPGGPLHF.

The chain uses TRBV5-4 and TRBJ2-2, with 7 positions matching TRBD2. V was clipped by 0 bases and J by 5 bases; unmatched bases: 10. This CDR3 contains 17 residues. Germline values: CDR1 SGHNT, CDR2 YYREEE (reference sequence). CDR3 sequence (DNA): TGTGCCAGCAGCTTGGCCTCTAGCGGAGTGGGGACCGGGGAGCTGTTTTTT. The encoded protein is CASSLASSGVGTGELFF.

V is TRBV24-1 and J is TRBJ1-2, with D possibly TRBD1 on 6 matching bases. CDR3 length: 14 amino acids. V shed 3 bases and J shed 4 bases, with 11 bases lying between them. Germline-derived CDR1 and CDR2 are KGHDR and SFDVKD. The chain's CDR3 is CATSDQGWSYGYTF. CDR3 DNA sequence: TGTGCCACCAGTGATCAGGGGTGGAGCTATGGCTACACCTTC.

This chain links TRBV7-9 with TRBJ1-4; D not certain. Germline CDR1 and CDR2: SEHNR and FQNEAQ (reference sequence). The ends were cut back, 3 bases at V and 8 bases at J, with 7 bases in the middle. The CDR3 is made up of 12 amino acids. The CDR3 bases are TGTGCCAGCAGCTTCGAGCGGGAAAAACTGTTTTTT. Amino acids: CASSFEREKLFF. Full variable domain (outside the CDR3, taken from reference TRBV7-9 and TRBJ1-4): DTGVSQNPRHKITKRGQNVTFRCDPISEHNRLYWYRQTLGQGPEFLTYFQNEAQLEKSRLLSDRFSAERPKGSFSTLEIQRTEQGDSAMYLCASSFEREKLFFGSGTQLSVL.

The rearrangement links TRBV28 to TRBJ1-5, with D hard to call. V lost 2 bases to trimming and J lost 6 bases, with 8 bases between them. CDR3 size: 13 residues. CDR1 is MDHEN, CDR2 SYDVKM, per germline. The CDR3 DNA reads TGTGCCAGCAGTTTAGGAGACCCTCAGCCCCAGCATTTT. Translation: CASSLGDPQPQHF.